This TCR beta chain was recovered during a study of blood T cells in healthy people across ages. Through a sample-barcoded 5' primer and a J-beta primer mix, a second PCR was run for 7 to 11 cycles. TCRdb reanalysed the 5' RACE reads using MiXCR and keeps one entry per CDR3 protein. This sample carries about 930,000 distinct CDR3 sequences, about 29% of them seen once, and the ten largest clones take 10%. These data are also associated with another study on T cells of mothers and their children.

The receptor was isolated from a middle-aged woman in good health. Sequenced material: blood.

The CDR3 loop is CASSYSRGEEYF. DNA of the CDR3: TGTGCCAGCAGTTACTCCAGGGGGGAGGAGTACTTC. The rearrangement uses TRBV6-6 and TRBJ2-4, with D tentatively TRBD1 (7 bases). The V end was cut by 0 bases, the J end by 14 bases, with 11 bases between. The CDR3 sequence is 12 residues long. Germline CDR1 reads MNHNY; CDR2 reads SVGAGI (reference sequence).